The T cell receptor beta chain described here comes from a study of cytomegalovirus exposure and HLA in healthy donors listed by TCRdb under 2017. A note on the overall study: According to an earlier analysis of a few hundred of the donors, about 190 million T cells yielded some 110 million unique TCR beta sequences and about 300 Gb of sequence data. Around 330 gigabases of sequencing data and around 80 million unique TCR sequences made up an early release that covered under 750 HLA-typed donors. Of the 300 to 500 genotyped donors, 65% to 90% were placed in the genetic ancestry cluster associated with self-reported Caucasian donors. The aim of the study was to test whether cataloging public T cell receptors could identify signatures of past pathogen exposure. The T cell repertoires of roughly 660 subjects were profiled by immunosequencing and related to cytomegalovirus serostatus. In addition to the first cohort of 500 to 850 subjects, a separate validation cohort of 100 to 150 different subjects was used. High-throughput TCR immunosequencing, statistical association of individual TCRs with disease status, and machine learning were combined to predict cytomegalovirus infection status. A later analysis re-examined previously published TCR beta repertoires from about 670 donors and added high-resolution HLA genotyping to investigate patterns of TCR occurrence. Rather than drawing on any new phenotypic data, the later analysis identified candidate immune exposures from TCR beta sequences and the way those sequences occurred across donors. An earlier analysis of approximately 500 of the donors applied high-throughput TCR beta sequencing to assess whether each TCR beta V gene segment acted as functional or pseudogenic. Donor age, sex, ethnicity and CMV serostatus were collected together with the repertoire data. A later genetic analysis used genome-wide SNP genotypes for 398 of the 666 donors, treating that subset as a discovery cohort. All discovery cohort repertoires had been generated on a single sequencing platform. HLA typing included class I and class II loci at four-digit resolution. The number of typed donors differed by locus: roughly 629-640 for A, B, C, DRB1 and DQB1; 500 to 550 for DQA1; 600 to 610 for DPA1; and some 430 for DPB1. Several DR-DQ haplotypes were handled as single units for association and clustering, since linkage in the cohort was strong. On average, over 200,000 unique TCR beta nucleotide sequences were sequenced per donor among some 430 genotyped donors of the cohort, with roughly 18% of those sequences being non-productive. Broader findings and caveats from the paper: Presence/absence analyses assumed roughly uniform sequencing depth across donors, an assumption that may not hold. A group of highly shared sequence variants was considered likely to be a technical artifact of the sequencing pipeline. Because counts were too low, about 18 rarely observed V segments, including chromosome 9 orphons, were left out of the earlier analysis of roughly 600 of the donors. Linkage disequilibrium might explain the correlated functional status among segregating V segments, but an unknown experimental factor could not be ruled out. The study listed 164 TCR beta chains as associated with cytomegalovirus. In both the original and validation cohorts, the classifier was reported to diagnose cytomegalovirus status with high specificity and sensitivity. Compared with the approximately 710-donor mean, donors in an Asian-associated ancestry cluster had fewer N-insertions in productive TCRs, according to a later genetic analysis. Because HLA typing was missing for some donors at each locus, association tests included only the typed subset. A further reported finding was that TCR beta sequences accurately predicted the HLA-A and HLA-B alleles for most subjects in the first cohort. It was suggested by the authors that the approach could potentially be generalized to other disease states and immunological phenotypes. At a false discovery rate of 0.05, a later analysis linked 16,951 TCR beta sequences to specific HLA alleles. Several of the top co-occurrence clusters appeared to be linked to parvovirus B19, influenza, CMV and Epstein-Barr virus, according to a later analysis. A few of the identified cytomegalovirus-associated TCR beta chains were confirmed in vitro to be specific for cytomegalovirus antigens. According to a later analysis, TCR association rates differed among HLA loci, with DRB1 alleles showing the most associated TCRs and HLA-C alleles showing the fewest. V-gene and J-gene trimming of TCR beta chains was associated with a missense DCLRE1C variant in a later genetic analysis, and the association was replicated in an independent cohort. An earlier analysis of approximately 570 of the donors showed that most TCR beta V segments appeared in productive rearrangements either about 87% or about 30% of the time, which broadly matched IMGT annotations. According to a later analysis, most CMV-associated TCR beta chains appeared to be HLA-restricted, and the HLA associations seemed to be driven largely by CMV exposure. Immune exposure information for the cohort was limited to CMV serostatus. In this cohort, only TCR beta chains were sequenced, and detectable features were limited by the absence of alpha or paired-chain data. Compared with equally common non-associated chains, HLA-associated TCR beta chains in a later analysis were more clonally expanded and had lower generation probabilities. Some IMGT-functional V segments, including TRBV6-2 and TRBV6-3, could not be distinguished by the 87-base-pair reads and were therefore excluded. Across donors, most TCR sequences were observed very rarely, whereas some public TCRs were present in many individuals. When HLA alleles, especially DR and DQ, strongly co-occurred, TCR associations were difficult to assign to individual alleles.

The CDR3 runs 14 amino acids, cysteine and phenylalanine included. Here the CDR3 DNA is all that survives: 42 bases in frame from base 1. The germline V gene (reference sequence) provides CDR1 LNHDA and CDR2 SQIVND. In total, more than 500 healthy bone marrow donors made up the cohort. At the time of sampling, every cohort member was nominally healthy, though immune exposures that went unrecorded were likely present. The donor was CMV seronegative and belonged to the group of around 400 seronegative cohort members. A peripheral blood sample was collected from each donor, and TCR beta sequencing was performed on peripheral blood mononuclear cells. The Qiagen DNeasy Blood Extraction Kit was used to extract genomic DNA from the blood cell samples. A note on this clone: Its antigen is currently not known. The record has no base qualities; no much larger clone is one base away.

Libraries were prepared through the immunoSEQ multiplex PCR assay. For the multiplex PCR, a mixture combining 60 forward primers for TCR Vbeta segments and 13 reverse primers for TCR Jbeta segments was used. Amplification of the CDR3 region of rearranged TCR beta genes was performed with a multiplex PCR assay on genomic DNA. The amplified TCR beta libraries were sequenced on the Illumina HiSeq System as 87-base-pair reads. In the paper's pipeline: Across the roughly 600 repertoires, a later analysis counted 80 million or so unique TCR beta chains, around 11 million of which were shared by at least two donors. Raw reads were error-corrected and collapsed into unique sequences by a nearest-neighbor algorithm in which closely related sequences were merged to remove PCR and sequencing errors. Alignment of CDR3 sequences to IMGT reference sequences was used to assign V, D and J gene segments. For a sequence to be retained, a match of at least six nucleotides to both a V gene segment and a J gene segment was required. Rearrangements were classified as productive when the CDR3 lacked stop codons and remained in frame with V and J, and all other rearrangements were classified as non-productive. Following IMGT convention, CDR3 was defined as the stretch from the second conserved V-encoded cysteine up to the conserved J-encoded phenylalanine. The earlier analysis of about 530 of the donors excluded any sequence lacking an unambiguous match to a single V gene segment. An earlier analysis of 587 of the donors classified V segments as functional when productive rearrangements were above 56.7% and as segregating when the standard deviation between donors was above 5%. A statistical classification framework was built for diagnosing cytomegalovirus status from the catalog of TCR beta chain sequences. In a later analysis, TCR nucleotide sequences were compared against IMGT/GENE-DB human TR gene sequences so that V and J genes could be assigned. In a later analysis, CDR3 sequences and most-parsimonious VDJ recombination scenarios were assigned using the TCRdist pipeline. In a later analysis, each TCR beta chain was defined by its CDR3 amino acid sequence together with its V-gene family, and reads lacking a unique V-gene family were excluded. In a later analysis, 450 to 600 highly shared, low-generation-probability nucleotide sequences were removed to address suspected cross-contamination and a sequencing artifact. A later analysis calculated a clonal expansion index for each public chain from normalized within-repertoire ranks of inferred template counts. In a later analysis, generation probabilities were computed with a VDJ recombination model fitted to out-of-frame rearrangements, and the resulting probabilities were checked against IGoR. Hypergeometric tests were used in a later analysis to score TCR-TCR, TCR-HLA and TCR-CMV co-occurrence, with a repertoire-size bias correction applied to the TCR pairs. False discovery rates were estimated in a later analysis by permuting HLA or CMV assignments 20 times. In a later analysis, co-occurring TCRs were grouped using DBSCAN, with TCRdist sequence similarity added in when clustering inside HLA-allele-positive subsets. Repertoires with fewer than 30,000 or more than 120,000 public chains, plus five repertoires with anomalous nucleotide sharing, were excluded from co-occurrence clustering. TCRdb re-hosts the immuneACCESS table, in-frame sequences only. Its copies lack some clones; in the studies checked, an unresolved V gene accounts for under half of them, and the cause for the rest is not known. The D gene and trimming were derived from the DNA, and the V and J assignments and clone size from that table. The sample table shows about 150,000 clones, and around three quarters are seen once. 1.8% of the sample is in the top ten clones.

This TCR derives from a man aged 35 to 55 in good health and CMV-seronegative. Sequences were obtained from PBMCs. The sequence is built from TRBV19 and TRBJ2-5; perhaps TRBD1 is the D gene, with 6 bases matching. With the DNA end fitting TRBJ2-7 better, the J assignment may be wrong. The base sequence is TGTGCCAGTACCCAAGGAACAGGGAACTACGAGCAGTACTTC. The encoded protein is CASTQGTGNYEQYF.